This entry lists 27 T cell receptor beta chains sequenced from one sample in a study of human T cells and chemical hapten exposure. TCRdb processed the RACE reads anew with MiXCR; each CDR3 protein has one entry. The table records over 14,000 distinct CDR3 sequences, less than 20% of them present only once. The time point denotes: patch test 1, 2 weeks after DPC sensitization. The treatment: therapeutic diphenylcyclopropenone sensitization with weekly scalp DPC. The sample in question was whole blood, obtained in connection with sensitization to the hapten diphenylcyclopropenone (DPC). The receptors were gathered from a woman aged 25 to 39 with alopecia areata. Some clones in this sample may be carry-over from other donors' samples.

This clonotype showed up many times. The chain uses TRBV6-2 or TRBV6-3 and TRBJ2-1, with D possibly TRBD2 on 6 matching bases. The V gene's germline CDR1 is MNHEY and CDR2 SVGEGT. The CDR3 has 16 residues. Trimming stripped 4 bases from V and 4 bases from J, with 17 bases between. CDR3 amino acids: CASSLSGSWVYNEQFF. The CDR3 coding sequence is TGTGCCAGCAGTTTATCCGGGAGCTGGGTTTACAATGAGCAGTTCTTC.

The J gene is TRBJ2-2, the V gene TRBV10-3, with D hard to call. The CDR3 runs to 15 residues. V was clipped by 0 bases and J by 1 base, with 6 bases between them. Germline V gene sequence: CDR1 ENHRY, CDR2 SYGVKD. CDR3 region: CAISESSRNTGELFF. CDR3 sequence (DNA): TGTGCCATCAGTGAGTCGAGCAGGAACACCGGGGAGCTGTTTTTT.

This clonotype was picked up a small number of times. The chain recombines TRBV10-3 with TRBJ2-7; possibly TRBD1 for D (6 bases). With 2 bases removed from V and 6 bases from J, the gap between germline ends came to 8 bases. Germline V gives CDR1 ENHRY, CDR2 SYGVKD. The CDR3 contains 12 residues. CDR3 protein: CAISEQGREQYV. CDR3 coding DNA: TGTGCCATCAGTGAGCAGGGGCGCGAGCAGTACGTC.

This clonotype was seen many times. This chain connects TRBV2 to TRBJ1-1; D is unresolved. V lost 7 bases and J lost 8, with 2 bases in between. Germline V gene data show CDR1 as SNHLY and CDR2 as FYNNEI. The CDR3 length is 8 residues. This CDR3 reads CASIEAFF. The CDR3, as DNA: TGTGCCAGCATAGAAGCTTTCTTT.

Sample share makes this clonotype medium-sized. This chain uses TRBV5-1 with TRBJ2-2; TRBD1 matches 8 bases. V trimming: 1 base; J trimming: 4 bases; junction bases outside the gene matches: 6. The CDR3 extends over 16 amino acids. The V gene's germline CDR1 is SGHRS and CDR2 YFSETQ. The CDR3 bases are TGCGCCAGCAGCTTGACCGGGACAGGCCGCACCGGGGAGCTGTTTTTT. Translation gives CASSLTGTGRTGELFF.

Within the sample, this clonotype is medium-sized. The chain joins TRBV4-2 to TRBJ2-3; D is undetermined. Germline V gene data show CDR1 as LGHNA and CDR2 as YNFKEQ. V was trimmed by 0 bases and J by 10 bases, leaving 11 bases between them. CDR3 size: 13 residues. DNA of the CDR3: TGTGCCAGCAGCCAAGATCTCCTAGAATCGCAGTATTTT. It translates to CASSQDLLESQYF.

By frequency in the sample, this clonotype is medium-sized. V is TRBV12-3 or TRBV12-4 and J is TRBJ1-5; tentative D call: TRBD1 (6 bases). CDR3 length: 12 amino acids. Trimming took off 5 bases at V and 7 bases at J, with 9 bases between the two ends. Here the CDR3 DNA reads TGTGCCAGCAGTGAGGGGGGACAGCCCCAGCATTTT. As protein: CASSEGGQPQHF.

The CDR3 loop is CASSLKGPVVKLFF. CDR3 bases: TGTGCCAGCAGCTTAAAGGGTCCGGTGGTAAAACTGTTTTTT. V and J are TRBV7-9 and TRBJ1-4; D is uncertain. The CDR3 runs 14 residues. Trimming pared 2 bases from V and 10 bases from J, leaving 14 bases between. Germline CDR1 is SEHNR and CDR2 is FQNEAQ (reference sequence).

This clonotype is labeled medium-sized. V usage is TRBV18 and J usage is TRBJ2-1, with D possibly being TRBD2 (6 bases). Trimming took off 3 bases at V and 0 bases at J, with 15 bases between the two ends. The length of the CDR3 is 17 residues. Germline V gives CDR1 KGHSH, CDR2 LQKENI. The CDR3 DNA follows: TGTGCCAGCTCACCGTACAGTCGGGAGAGCTCCTACAATGAGCAGTTCTTC. It codes for CASSPYSRESSYNEQFF.

This rearrangement joins TRBV4-1 to TRBJ2-1, with 7 positions matching TRBD1. After removal of 0 bases from V and 9 bases from J, the junction contained 11 bases not matched to a gene. Germline V gene data show CDR1 as MGHRA and CDR2 as YSYEKL. The CDR3 is 16 amino acids. The CDR3 sequence: CASSQDRDRLASEQFF. CDR3 DNA sequence: TGCGCCAGCAGCCAAGACCGGGACAGACTTGCCAGTGAGCAGTTCTTC.

The chain recombines TRBV14 with TRBJ2-5, with 7 nucleotides matching TRBD2. The V segment lost 5 bases and the J segment 1 base; nucleotides outside the gene matches: 7. The CDR3 consists of 15 residues. Germline loops: CDR1 SGHDN, CDR2 FVKESK. The CDR3 bases are TGTGCCAGCAGCTCGATCTTAGCGGGCCAAGAGACCCAGTACTTC. It yields the protein CASSSILAGQETQYF.

The chain has TRBV6-2 or TRBV6-3 and TRBJ2-5; D not resolved. From germline, CDR1 is MNHEY and CDR2 SVGEGT. There are 15 residues in the CDR3. Trimming removed 0 bases at V and 1 base at J, with 9 bases between. This CDR3 is CASSYSHLLQETQYF. The DNA for the CDR3 is TGTGCCAGCAGTTACTCACATTTACTCCAAGAGACCCAGTACTTC.

In its sample, this clonotype is medium-sized. The gene calls are TRBV7-9 and TRBJ1-1; no clear D. The CDR3 is made up of 12 amino acids. Germline V gene sequence: CDR1 SEHNR, CDR2 FQNEAQ (reference sequence). The ends were cut back, 5 bases at V and 1 base at J, with 5 bases in the middle. Here the CDR3 reads CASSTANTEAFF. The CDR3 DNA sequence: TGTGCCAGCAGCACGGCGAACACTGAAGCTTTCTTT.

By proportion, this clonotype is medium-sized (0.01 to 0.1%). This chain uses TRBV6-2 or TRBV6-3 with TRBJ1-6; TRBD1 aligns across 7 bases. The CDR3 sequence is 15 residues long. V dropped 7 bases and J dropped 4; count of bases not matched to a gene: 7. Per the germline V gene, CDR1 is MNHEY and CDR2 is SVGEGT. DNA of the CDR3: TGTGCCAGCAACACCGGGACAGCGTATAATTCACCCCTCCACTTT. Translation: CASNTGTAYNSPLHF.

This clonotype is medium-sized by share. J is TRBJ1-4 and V is TRBV2; D is unresolved. The CDR3 runs to 14 residues. Trimming shortened V by 6 bases and J by 0 bases, and 8 bases separated the two germline ends. The germline V gene has CDR1 SNHLY and CDR2 FYNNEI. The CDR3 DNA is TGTGCCAGCAGGGCAGAAGCAACTAATGAAAAACTGTTTTTT. As protein: CASRAEATNEKLFF.

J is TRBJ1-5 and V is TRBV20-1; 10 nucleotides align to TRBD1. Germline lookup yields CDR1 DFQATT and CDR2 SNEGSKA (reference sequence). The CDR3 consists of 13 residues. V shed 5 bases and J 5 bases; nucleotides not matched to a gene: 3. DNA of the CDR3: TGCAGTGCTGTGGACAGGGGGTATCAGCCCCAGCATTTT. This translates into CSAVDRGYQPQHF.

This clonotype was detected many times. The rearrangement joins TRBV6-6 to TRBJ2-2, with D uncertain. The germline V gene has CDR1 MNHNY and CDR2 SVGAGI (reference sequence). Trimming cost V 2 bases and J 6 bases, with 7 bases left between them. The CDR3 has 13 residues. This CDR3 reads CASSYPDAGELFF. CDR3 coding DNA: TGTGCCAGCAGTTACCCGGACGCCGGGGAGCTGTTTTTT.

This clonotype was picked up many times. The CDR3 bases are TGTGCCAGCAGCGTAGGACTAGCGGGGCCCTATCAACAAGAGACCCAGTACTTC. Its protein is CASSVGLAGPYQQETQYF. J is TRBJ2-5 and V is TRBV9, with 11 bases that match TRBD2. The CDR3 consists of 18 residues. Trimming took 0 bases from V and 2 from J; bases not matched to a gene: 9. Germline V CDR1 and CDR2: SGDLS, YYNGEE.

This clonotype was picked up many times. The V gene is TRBV12-5, the J gene TRBJ2-1; the match to TRBD2 covers 8 bases. The CDR3 totals 13 residues. The junction had 2 bases not matched to a gene; V was cut back by 1 base and J by 9 bases. CDR1 is LGHNT and CDR2 is FRNRAP in the germline V gene. DNA of the CDR3: TGTGCTAGTGGTTTGGGGACTAGCTTTGAGCAGTTCTTC. As protein: CASGLGTSFEQFF.

This clonotype was counted many times. The J gene is TRBJ1-1, the V gene TRBV18, with 8 bases that match TRBD1. The junction had 11 bases not matched to a gene; V was cut back by 5 bases and J by 6 bases. Germline assignment: CDR1 KGHSH and CDR2 LQKENI. This CDR3 spans 15 amino acids. DNA for the CDR3: TGTGCCAGCTCAGAGACCCAGGGGGCCAGTTCTGAAGCTTTCTTT. It yields the protein CASSETQGASSEAFF.

The chain couples TRBV5-6 to TRBJ2-3; 9 nucleotides agree with TRBD2. V lost 4 bases to trimming and J lost 6 bases; unmatched junction nucleotides: 15. CDR1 is SGHDT and CDR2 is YYEEEE in the germline V gene. The CDR3 is 17 residues long. In DNA, the CDR3 is TGTGCCAGCAGCCCCTATGTCAGCGGGAGGATAAGGGATACGCAGTATTTT. Protein sequence: CASSPYVSGRIRDTQYF.

Judged by abundance, this clonotype is medium-sized. This chain joins TRBV6-7 and TRBJ2-5, with TRBD2 identical over 7 bases. TRBV6-7 is given ORF status, its function remaining uncertain. The CDR3 sequence is 14 residues long. Trimming cost V 4 bases and J 4 bases; bases outside gene matches: 6. In nucleotides, the CDR3 is TGTGCCAGCAGTTCGAGACTAGCCGCAGAGACCCAGTACTTC. Translated: CASSSRLAAETQYF.

In its sample, this clonotype was seen many times. The rearrangement joins TRBV28 to TRBJ2-7, with no clear D. CDR1 is MDHEN, CDR2 SYDVKM, per germline. Between the trimmed V and J ends, which lost 0 bases and 3 bases, there was a span of 6 bases. The CDR3 extends over 13 amino acids. The CDR3 is CASSLWGSYEQYV. The DNA of the CDR3 is TGTGCCAGCAGTTTATGGGGTAGCTACGAGCAGTACGTC.

This clonotype was observed a few times. The chain is built from TRBV7-6 and TRBJ2-3; perhaps D is TRBD1 or TRBD2 (5 bases each). This CDR3 has 14 amino acids. V lost 5 bases to trimming and J lost 4 bases, with 13 bases between them. The germline gives CDR1 SGHVS, CDR2 FNYEAQ. The CDR3 DNA reads as TGTGCCAGCAGCCCTAGGACGGGACCAGATACGCAGTATTTT. Translating it yields CASSPRTGPDTQYF.

By sample fraction, this clonotype is medium-sized (0.01 to 0.1%). The V and J genes are TRBV19 and TRBJ1-2; no firm D call. The CDR3 contains 13 residues. Deletions cut 5 bases from V and 4 bases from J, with 11 bases between. CDR1 and CDR2 from the germline V gene are LNHDA and SQIVND (reference sequence). The CDR3 reads CASSSQDGYGYTF. CDR3 DNA sequence: TGTGCCAGTAGTTCCCAGGACGGCTATGGCTACACCTTC.

This chain uses TRBV18 with TRBJ2-1; possible D gene TRBD1, 7 bases. The V and J ends lost 6 bases and 5 bases respectively, with 17 bases between them. Germline lookup yields CDR1 KGHSH and CDR2 LQKENI. The CDR3 covers 15 residues. This CDR3 reads CASSPPGGQNNEQFF. Written as DNA, the CDR3 is TGTGCCAGCTCCCCTCCCGGGGGACAGAACAATGAGCAGTTCTTC.

In this sample, this clonotype is medium-sized. The chain has TRBV21-1 and TRBJ1-1; TRBD1, the table's D call, was not compared with the DNA. TRBV21-1 is a pseudogene locus. This CDR3 comprises 15 residues. The CDR3 reads CASMKRGRRGTEAFF. The CDR3 DNA follows: TGTGCCAGCATGAAAAGGGGGCGCAGGGGCACTGAAGCTTTCTTT.